This TCR beta chain comes out of a study of T cell responses to AZD1222 COVID-19 vaccine. Overall study findings and caveats: White British ancestry dominated among donors, who included more females, and clonal diversity was possibly underestimated.

Looked up from germline, CDR1 is SGHNT and CDR2 is YYREEE (reference sequence). The trim removed 1 base at V and 4 bases at J, leaving 8 bases unmatched. The CDR3 is 16 amino acids. Comment on this clone: Its specificity is not known.

Generated by immunoSEQ multiplex PCR, the TCRdb table keeps only in-frame clones and is missing some. There are 150,000 or so clones in the sample; approximately 90% occur only once, and around 4.5% lies in the top ten. The clonotype comes from an adult who received the MenACWY meningococcal vaccine as a control. This chain uses TRBV5-4 with TRBJ1-2, with 9 positions matching TRBD1. The specimen comprised peripheral blood, sampled 28 days after the second dose of the MenACWY control vaccine. The CDR3 nucleotides read TGTGCCAGCAGCTTGTCACCGGGACAGGGAGGCTATGGCTACACCTTC. Its protein is CASSLSPGQGGYGYTF.